Presented here are 22 T cell receptor beta chains from one specimen sequenced in a study of cytomegalovirus exposure and HLA in healthy donors. Using immunoSEQ multiplex PCR, the repertoire was profiled, and TCRdb retains in-frame clones only, with some absent. The data hold approximately 150,000 clones, with about 87% observed a single time. Sequencing used PBMCs. The receptors shown here come from a woman in her twenties or thirties in good health and CMV-seronegative.

The chain has TRBV2 and TRBJ2-2, with 8 bases lining up with TRBD2. Losses at the gene ends were 3 bases for V and 1 base for J; bases not matched to a gene: 4. This CDR3 comprises 16 residues. CDR1 and CDR2 from the germline V gene are SNHLY and FYNNEI. CDR3 in DNA: TGTGCCAGCAGTGAGGAAGCGGGGGTGAACACCGGGGAGCTGTTTTTT. The encoded protein is CASSEEAGVNTGELFF.

The rearrangement joins TRBV4-2 to TRBJ2-7, with no clear D. This CDR3 has 15 amino acids. The ends were cut back, 0 bases at V and 0 bases at J, with 9 bases in the middle. Germline V lookup: CDR1 LGHNA, CDR2 YNFKEQ. CDR3 region: CASSQDSQSSYEQYF. The CDR3 DNA reads TGTGCCAGCAGCCAAGATTCACAGAGCTCCTACGAGCAGTACTTC.

The rearrangement joins TRBV30 to TRBJ1-2; 9 bases align to TRBD1. Germline CDR1 reads GTSNPN; CDR2 reads SVGIG (reference sequence). The CDR3 totals 13 residues. With 0 bases clipped from V and 6 bases from J, the junction kept 2 bases outside the gene matches. The CDR3: CAWSVGTGNGYTF. DNA of the CDR3: TGTGCCTGGAGTGTAGGGACAGGGAATGGCTACACCTTC. Filled out from reference TRBV30 and TRBJ1-2, the complete variable domain reads SQTIHQWPATLVQPVGSPLSLECTVEGTSNPNLYWYRQAAGRGLQLLFYSVGIGQISSEVPQNLSASRPQDRQFILSSKKLLLSDSGFYLCAWSVGTGNGYTFGSGTRLTVV.

A single count supports this clone. The rearrangement links TRBV5-1 to TRBJ2-5; TRBD2 is a possible D gene (5 bases). CDR3 length: 14 residues. Germline values: CDR1 SGHRS, CDR2 YFSETQ. Trimming removed 2 bases at V and 5 bases at J, with 13 bases between. CDR3 sequence (DNA): TGCGCCAGCAGCTTTTCCGACGGGGTCGAGACCCAGTACTTC. Encoded protein: CASSFSDGVETQYF.

The chain couples TRBV7-9 to TRBJ1-4; no definite D call. The CDR3 loop spans 15 amino acids. Germline values: CDR1 SEHNR, CDR2 FQNEAQ (reference sequence). V was shortened by 5 bases and J by 6 bases, with 16 bases between the two germline ends. In DNA, the CDR3 is TGTGCCAGCAGCGATTACCGGGAGTTGGATGAAAAACTGTTTTTT. Amino acid sequence: CASSDYRELDEKLFF.

This clone was counted only a few times. The chain carries TRBV7-9 and TRBJ1-2, with 8 bases matching TRBD1. From germline, CDR1 is SEHNR and CDR2 FQNEAQ (reference sequence). Germline trimming cut 5 bases from V and 0 bases from J; bases unmatched to any gene: 5. This CDR3 contains 15 residues. CDR3 DNA sequence: TGTGCCAGCAGCCTAACAGGGGGAGCTAACTATGGCTACACCTTC. This sequence encodes CASSLTGGANYGYTF.

The gene calls are TRBV6-5 and TRBJ1-1, with 9 bases fitting TRBD1. This CDR3 has 14 residues. V lost 8 bases and J lost 1; bases outside the gene matches: 5. The germline CDR1 and CDR2 sequences are MNHEY and SVGAGI. The CDR3 region has the DNA TGTGCCAGCTTTTCGACAGGGGGGAACACTGAAGCTTTCTTT. It is translated as CASFSTGGNTEAFF.

The chain has TRBV10-3 and TRBJ1-6, with 7 positions matching TRBD1. The J segment lost 6 bases and the V segment lost 0 bases, leaving 2 bases of the junction unmatched. The germline V gene has CDR1 ENHRY and CDR2 SYGVKD. The CDR3 is 15 amino acids. The CDR3: CAISESTGTNSPLHF. The CDR3 DNA reads as TGTGCCATCAGTGAGTCGACAGGGACTAATTCACCCCTCCACTTT.

V and J are TRBV7-9 and TRBJ2-5; 7 nucleotides line up with TRBD2. Germline CDR1 reads SEHNR; CDR2 reads FQNEAQ (reference sequence). Trimming removed 5 bases from V and 4 bases from J; junction bases left unmatched: 10. This CDR3 spans 15 amino acids. Here the CDR3 DNA reads TGTGCCAGCAGCCTCACGGGGGGTTGGGGAGAGACCCAGTACTTC. Its translation: CASSLTGGWGETQYF.

The CDR3 DNA sequence: TGTGCCAGCAGTAAGACAGGGGTGAACACTGAAGCTTTCTTT. As protein: CASSKTGVNTEAFF. The rearrangement uses TRBV27 and TRBJ1-1, with TRBD1 matching over 8 bases. Germline V lookup: CDR1 MNHEY, CDR2 SMNVEV (reference sequence). CDR3 length: 14 amino acids. V trimming: 5 bases; J trimming: 0 bases; junction bases outside the gene matches: 2.

The rearrangement uses TRBV18 and TRBJ2-1; TRBD2 agrees at 8 bases. Germline trimming cut 5 bases from V and 8 bases from J; bases unmatched to any gene: 5. This CDR3 comprises 13 residues. Germline V gene lookup returns CDR1 KGHSH and CDR2 LQKENI. DNA for the CDR3: TGTGCCAGCTCAAAAGGGACTAGGGATGAGCAGTTCTTC. Amino acid sequence: CASSKGTRDEQFF.

The rearrangement joins TRBV4-1 to TRBJ2-7; maybe TRBD2 (6 bases). The CDR3 covers 17 residues. Per germline, CDR1 MGHRA and CDR2 YSYEKL. V was pared by 1 base and J by 2 bases, with 18 bases between. This chain's CDR3 is CASSQGAAGSLAYEQYF. The CDR3 DNA sequence: TGCGCCAGCAGCCAAGGAGCAGCGGGTTCCCTGGCCTACGAGCAGTACTTC.

The chain is built from TRBV27 and TRBJ1-6; the D is unclear. V gave up 3 bases and J gave up 10 bases, with 16 bases separating them. Germline V gene data show CDR1 as MNHEY and CDR2 as SMNVEV (reference sequence). The CDR3 covers 15 residues. As DNA, the CDR3 is TGTGCCAGCAGTTTCCGGACTGGCGGTAACTCACCCCTCCACTTT. Translation: CASSFRTGGNSPLHF.

The rearrangement joins TRBV25-1 to TRBJ1-4, with a tentative D call TRBD1 (5 bases). Germline lookup yields CDR1 MGHDK and CDR2 SYGVNS. Trimming removed 1 base from V and 2 bases from J, with 8 bases in between. There are 15 residues in the CDR3. The CDR3 reads CASSEWAGTNEKLFF. As DNA, the CDR3 is TGTGCCAGCAGTGAATGGGCAGGGACTAATGAAAAACTGTTTTTT. Full variable domain (remainder filled in from reference TRBV25-1 and TRBJ1-4): EADIYQTPRYLVIGTGKKITLECSQTMGHDKMYWYQQDPGMELHLIHYSYGVNSTEKGDLSSESTVSRIRTEHFPLTLESARPSHTSQYLCASSEWAGTNEKLFFGSGTQLSVL.

The chain uses TRBV9 and TRBJ2-2, with unresolved D. Germline V gene sequence: CDR1 SGDLS, CDR2 YYNGEE. CDR3 length: 16 amino acids. V was cut by 4 bases and J by 3 bases, with 16 bases left in between. The CDR3, as DNA: TGTGCCAGCAGCCCCCCTACGCTCGTTGACACCGGGGAGCTGTTTTTT. Encoded protein: CASSPPTLVDTGELFF.

This rearrangement joins TRBV27 to TRBJ1-4; no clear D. Trimming took 5 bases from V and 0 from J, leaving 4 bases between them. This CDR3 spans 13 amino acids. The germline V gene has CDR1 MNHEY and CDR2 SMNVEV (reference sequence). For the CDR3, the DNA is TGTGCCAGCAGTCAGACAACTAATGAAAAACTGTTTTTT. It is translated as CASSQTTNEKLFF.

The rearrangement links TRBV27 to TRBJ2-5, with no clear D. This CDR3 has 15 amino acids. In germline, CDR1 is MNHEY, CDR2 SMNVEV (reference sequence). V was clipped by 4 bases and J by 5 bases, with 17 bases between them. The CDR3 DNA is TGTGCCAGCAGTTCAACCTCGTCTGGTGAGGAGACCCAGTACTTC. Translating gives CASSSTSSGEETQYF.

The chain joins TRBV2 to TRBJ2-1; 9 bases fit TRBD1. The V segment lost 6 bases and the J segment 8 bases; nucleotides outside the gene matches: 11. This CDR3 has 15 residues. CDR1 is SNHLY, CDR2 FYNNEI, per germline. The CDR3 sequence is CASSVTGTGIDEQFF. The CDR3 DNA sequence: TGTGCCAGCAGCGTCACCGGGACAGGGATCGATGAGCAGTTCTTC.

The CDR3 DNA is TGTGCCAGCACCCCGGGACAGGGGGCGGAAGAGCAGTACTTC. Translated: CASTPGQGAEEQYF. V usage is TRBV6-1 and J usage is TRBJ2-7; 12 bases agree with TRBD1. This CDR3 contains 14 residues. Per the germline V gene, CDR1 is MNHNS and CDR2 is SASEGT. Trimming took 7 bases from V and 7 from J; bases not matched to a gene: 8.

The rearrangement links TRBV25-1 to TRBJ1-2, with a tentative D call TRBD1 (5 bases). V was cut by 1 base and J by 5 bases, with 17 bases left in between. This CDR3 comprises 16 residues. Per the germline V gene, CDR1 is MGHDK and CDR2 is SYGVNS. The CDR3 DNA sequence: TGTGCCAGCAGTGAATGGGGGGTTGGAGGTGGTTATGGCTACACCTTC. Translating gives CASSEWGVGGGYGYTF.

This clone has just one count. The chain employs TRBV12-2 and TRBJ1-2; TRBD1 is the table's D call and was not checked against the DNA. TRBV12-2 is shown as a pseudogene. CDR3 length: 15 residues. The CDR3 reads CASRLAGSVPDGYTF. As DNA, the CDR3 is TGTGCAAGTCGCTTAGCTGGTTCAGTACCAGATGGCTACACCTTC.

The chain joins TRBV19 to TRBJ2-2, with D possibly TRBD1 on 5 matching bases. The CDR3 covers 14 residues. The V and J ends lost 7 bases and 3 bases respectively, with 12 bases between them. CDR1 and CDR2 from the germline V gene are LNHDA and SQIVND (reference sequence). The CDR3 loop is CASIPTEYTGELFF. In nucleotides, the CDR3 is TGTGCCAGTATCCCGACAGAGTACACCGGGGAGCTGTTTTTT.